These 28 T cell receptor beta chains came from one sample sequenced in a study of cytomegalovirus exposure and HLA in healthy donors (dated by TCRdb to about 2017). The library was made by the immunoSEQ multiplex PCR assay. TCRdb carries this immuneACCESS record with in-frame sequences only. Its versions omit some clonotypes, under half of them owing to an unresolved V gene in the studies checked, with the rest unexplained. The sample data list 150,000 to 200,000 clones, and about 82% of these were observed just once. The ten most abundant clones make up roughly 1.6% of the sample. The source material was PBMCs. These receptors originate from a woman between 18 and 30 years old in good health and CMV-seronegative.

The J gene is TRBJ1-1, the V gene TRBV7-8, with TRBD1 as a possible D gene (6 bases). V dropped 3 bases and J dropped 3 bases, with 8 bases sitting between them. This CDR3 has 13 residues. Germline V CDR1 and CDR2: SGHVS, FQNEAQ. The CDR3 spells CASSFRQDTEAFF. For the CDR3, the DNA is TGTGCCAGCAGCTTCCGACAGGACACTGAAGCTTTCTTT. The complete variable domain, with remaining parts taken from reference TRBV7-8 and TRBJ1-1, reads GAGVSQSPRYKVAKRGQDVALRCDPISGHVSLFWYQQALGQGPEFLTYFQNEAQLDKSGLPSDRFFAERPEGSVSTLKIQRTQQEDSAVYLCASSFRQDTEAFFGQGTRLTVV.

The chain recombines TRBV19 with TRBJ1-2; D call uncertain. This CDR3 region has 13 residues. Trimming left V 5 bases short and J 2 bases short, with 9 bases between. Germline-derived CDR1 and CDR2 are LNHDA and SQIVND (reference sequence). The CDR3 region has the DNA TGTGCCAGTAGTGCCAGGCCCAACTATGGCTACACCTTC. It is translated as CASSARPNYGYTF.

The gene calls are TRBV30 and TRBJ1-1; D uncertain. The CDR3 spans 14 residues. The germline V and J ends were trimmed by 1 base and 4 bases, with 13 bases remaining between them. From germline, CDR1 is GTSNPN and CDR2 SVGIG (reference sequence). CDR3 bases: TGTGCCTGGAGTGGAGACTCGAGAAGCACTGAAGCTTTCTTT. Residues: CAWSGDSRSTEAFF. The full variable domain, in which reference TRBV30 and TRBJ1-1 provide the parts outside the CDR3, is SQTIHQWPATLVQPVGSPLSLECTVEGTSNPNLYWYRQAAGRGLQLLFYSVGIGQISSEVPQNLSASRPQDRQFILSSKKLLLSDSGFYLCAWSGDSRSTEAFFGQGTRLTVV.

This clone occurred a few times. This sequence joins TRBV9 and TRBJ1-6; 7 bases line up with TRBD1. CDR3 length: 12 residues. Looked up from germline, CDR1 is SGDLS and CDR2 is YYNGEE. V lost 4 bases to trimming and J lost 13 bases; unmatched junction nucleotides: 5. The CDR3, as DNA: TGTGCCAGCAGCTTCCAGGGGGGTCCCCTCCACTTT. Its protein product is CASSFQGGPLHF.

This chain joins TRBV19 and TRBJ1-2; maybe TRBD1 (6 bases). The CDR3 runs to 13 residues. Germline CDR1 reads LNHDA; CDR2 reads SQIVND (reference sequence). The ends were cut back, 6 bases at V and 1 base at J, with 9 bases in the middle. CDR3 amino acids: CASRPDSNYGYTF. CDR3 nucleotide sequence: TGTGCCAGTAGACCGGACAGTAACTATGGCTACACCTTC.

With regard to this clone: A junction boundary mismatches the germline segment, possibly from a read error. The chain carries TRBV7-2 and TRBJ1-3; TRBD1 is a possible D gene (6 bases). Per germline, CDR1 SGHTA and CDR2 FQGNSA. The CDR3 runs 15 residues. The CDR3 sequence: CASSIADRSGNTIYF. For the CDR3, the DNA is TGTGCCAGCAGCATAGCCGACAGGTCTGGAAACACCATATATTTT.

This chain links TRBV15 with TRBJ2-7, with D possibly TRBD2 on 6 matching bases. This CDR3 is 15 amino acids long. Germline lookup yields CDR1 LNHNV and CDR2 YYDKDF (reference sequence). V lost 5 bases and J 5 bases, leaving 19 bases between the germline ends. The CDR3: CATSARTGRGDEQYF. The CDR3 DNA reads as TGTGCCACCAGCGCCCGAACCGGGAGAGGTGACGAGCAGTACTTC.

V usage is TRBV6-1 and J usage is TRBJ2-5, with D possibly matching TRBD2 (5 bases). The V end lost 5 bases, the J end lost 7 bases, and 14 bases lay between the germline ends. Germline CDR1 reads MNHNS; CDR2 reads SASEGT. The CDR3 runs to 13 residues. The CDR3 region is CASSPEVARTQYF. The CDR3 nucleotides read TGTGCCAGCAGTCCCGAAGTAGCGAGGACCCAGTACTTC.

The CDR3 nucleotides are TGTGCCACCCTCCTTAGATTGACCCAGTACTTC. Translating it yields CATLLRLTQYF. The chain joins TRBV6-5 to TRBJ2-5; D gene unclear. This CDR3 comprises 11 residues. V lost 10 bases and J lost 7, with 13 bases in between. The germline CDR1 and CDR2 sequences are MNHEY and SVGAGI.

J is TRBJ2-2 and V is TRBV11-3, with 10 positions matching TRBD2. The CDR3 is made up of 15 amino acids. Losses at the gene ends were 2 bases for V and 7 bases for J; bases not matched to a gene: 4. Germline assignment: CDR1 SGHNT and CDR2 YENEEA. The chain's CDR3 is CASSLRLAGGGELFF. CDR3 coding DNA: TGTGCCAGCAGCTTACGACTAGCGGGTGGCGGGGAGCTGTTTTTT.

This chain connects TRBV5-1 to TRBJ2-3, with unresolved D. The CDR3 sequence is 14 residues long. The germline V gene has CDR1 SGHRS and CDR2 YFSETQ. With 0 bases removed from V and 2 bases from J, the gap between germline ends came to 7 bases. The CDR3 coding sequence is TGCGCCAGCAGCTTGGGACATACCACAGATACGCAGTATTTT. Protein product: CASSLGHTTDTQYF.

The CDR3 protein is CASSLSGGVLQFF. CDR3 in DNA: TGTGCCAGCAGTTTATCGGGGGGAGTTTTGCAGTTCTTC. V and J are TRBV27 and TRBJ2-1, with D tentatively TRBD2 (6 bases). The CDR3 contains 13 residues. Germline CDR1 is MNHEY and CDR2 is SMNVEV (reference sequence). Trimming left V 0 bases short and J 12 bases short, with 12 bases between.

The V and J genes are TRBV5-4 and TRBJ2-5; 8 bases line up with TRBD1. From germline, CDR1 is SGHNT and CDR2 YYREEE (reference sequence). V lost 4 bases and J lost 4; bases outside the gene matches: 12. This CDR3 spans 16 amino acids. Here the CDR3 DNA reads TGTGCCAGCAGCGGACTACAGGGGGTTCCTATAGAGACCCAGTACTTC. Translating it yields CASSGLQGVPIETQYF.

The chain combines TRBV25-1 with TRBJ2-7; D ambiguous. Looked up from germline, CDR1 is MGHDK and CDR2 is SYGVNS. Trimming removed 2 bases from V and 3 bases from J, with 11 bases in between. CDR3 length equals 14 residues. Here the CDR3 DNA reads TGTGCCAGCAGTGAAACAAACGTTCACTACGAGCAGTACTTC. Its translation is CASSETNVHYEQYF.

This chain's CDR3 is CASSLGGRGFSGEQYF. CDR3 DNA sequence: TGTGCCAGCAGCTTAGGAGGCAGGGGTTTCTCCGGCGAGCAGTACTTC. The J gene is TRBJ2-7, the V gene TRBV11-3; D might be TRBD1 (6 bases). From germline, CDR1 is SGHNT and CDR2 YENEEA. V lost 1 base, J lost 6 bases, and 19 bases lay in between. CDR3 length equals 16 residues.

The chain joins TRBV28 to TRBJ2-7; 8 bases line up with TRBD1. The CDR3 is 15 residues long. Germline trimming cut 4 bases from V and 0 bases from J; bases unmatched to any gene: 5. Germline assignment: CDR1 MDHEN and CDR2 SYDVKM. The CDR3, as DNA: TGTGCCAGCAGTTCAGGACAGGGAAACTCCTACGAGCAGTACTTC. Protein product: CASSSGQGNSYEQYF.

This clone has only a few counts. This CDR3 reads CASRTGGRGSNQPQHF. The DNA for the CDR3 is TGTGCCAGTAGGACAGGGGGCAGGGGTAGCAATCAGCCCCAGCATTTT. The chain combines TRBV19 with TRBJ1-5; TRBD1 agrees at 10 bases. From germline, CDR1 is LNHDA and CDR2 SQIVND (reference sequence). The junction had 5 bases not matched to a gene; V was cut back by 6 bases and J by 0 bases. The CDR3 is 16 amino acids.

The V and J genes are TRBV27 and TRBJ2-7, with a tentative D call TRBD2 (6 bases). The ends were cut back, 2 bases at V and 1 base at J, with 9 bases in the middle. The V gene's germline CDR1 is MNHEY and CDR2 SMNVEV (reference sequence). The CDR3 sequence is 14 residues long. Written as DNA, the CDR3 is TGTGCCAGCAGTTTACGGGGGAGATCCTACGAGCAGTACTTC. This codes for CASSLRGRSYEQYF.

The count of this clone is one. V and J are TRBV4-2 and TRBJ2-3; 7 positions match TRBD2. Germline-derived CDR1 and CDR2 are LGHNA and YNFKEQ. J was trimmed by 2 bases and V by 4 bases; bases with no gene match: 6. The CDR3 has 15 residues. CDR3 sequence: CASSPYAGDTDTQYF. DNA for the CDR3: TGTGCCAGCAGCCCGTACGCGGGGGACACAGATACGCAGTATTTT.

The chain employs TRBV18 and TRBJ2-2; D is undetermined. CDR1 and CDR2 from the germline V gene are KGHSH and LQKENI. With 8 bases removed from V and 6 bases from J, the gap between germline ends came to 10 bases. CDR3 length equals 12 residues. The CDR3 sequence is CASPSVAGELFF. For the CDR3, the DNA is TGTGCCAGCCCATCGGTTGCCGGGGAGCTGTTTTTT.

The chain employs TRBV28 and TRBJ1-2, with a weak D call TRBD1 (6 bases). The ends were cut back, 3 bases at V and 4 bases at J, with 9 bases in the middle. The CDR3 sequence is 13 residues long. CDR1 and CDR2 from the germline V gene are MDHEN and SYDVKM. The CDR3 DNA sequence: TGTGCCAGCAGTTTTGGACAGTCCTATGGCTACACCTTC. Amino acids: CASSFGQSYGYTF.

The genes are TRBV19 and TRBJ2-3, with 10 bases that match TRBD2. Germline V lookup: CDR1 LNHDA, CDR2 SQIVND (reference sequence). Trimming took 3 bases from V and 2 from J; bases not matched to a gene: 2. The CDR3 has 15 residues. This chain's CDR3 is CASSIGLADTDTQYF. DNA of the CDR3: TGTGCCAGTAGTATTGGACTAGCGGACACAGATACGCAGTATTTT.

V usage is TRBV5-6 and J usage is TRBJ1-4; D is ambiguous. The germline gives CDR1 SGHDT, CDR2 YYEEEE. V was shortened by 4 bases and J by 6 bases, with 7 bases between the two germline ends. The CDR3 runs to 12 residues. The chain's CDR3 is CASSRQDEKLFF. DNA for the CDR3: TGTGCCAGCAGCCGACAAGATGAAAAACTGTTTTTT.

This clone was recorded only once. Distinct nucleotide sequences in the sample also encode this CDR3. The chain combines TRBV7-9 with TRBJ1-1; tentative D call: TRBD1 (6 bases). The V end was cut by 0 bases, the J end by 7 bases, with 6 bases between. CDR3 size: 12 residues. Germline CDR1 SEHNR, CDR2 FQNEAQ (reference sequence). The CDR3 sequence: CASSLADSEAFF. CDR3 nucleotide sequence: TGTGCCAGCAGCTTAGCGGACAGTGAAGCTTTCTTT.

The CDR3 here is CASSSAPGLAGSLAKNIQYF. In DNA, the CDR3 is TGTGCCAGCAGCTCAGCCCCGGGACTAGCGGGTTCACTCGCCAAAAACATTCAGTACTTC. The rearrangement links TRBV7-2 to TRBJ2-4; TRBD2 matches at 12 bases. V dropped 4 bases and J dropped 1; count of bases not matched to a gene: 14. This CDR3 spans 20 amino acids. Germline values: CDR1 SGHTA, CDR2 FQGNSA. Complete variable domain (other parts from reference TRBV7-2 and TRBJ2-4): GAGVSQSPSNKVTEKGKDVELRCDPISGHTALYWYRQSLGQGLEFLIYFQGNSAPDKSGLPSDRFSAERTGGSVSTLTIQRTQQEDSAVYLCASSSAPGLAGSLAKNIQYFGAGTRLSVL.

V and J are TRBV7-9 and TRBJ1-1; weak D call: TRBD1 (5 bases). V shed 5 bases and J shed 6 bases, with 10 bases lying between them. The CDR3 is 12 residues long. Germline CDR1 is SEHNR and CDR2 is FQNEAQ (reference sequence). The CDR3 sequence is CASSPGVAEAFF. The CDR3 DNA reads TGTGCCAGCAGCCCGGGGGTGGCTGAAGCTTTCTTT.

This chain joins TRBV5-1 and TRBJ2-1; the match to TRBD1 covers 7 bases. In germline, CDR1 is SGHRS, CDR2 YFSETQ. After removal of 3 bases from V and 6 bases from J, the junction contained 6 bases not matched to a gene. The CDR3 contains 14 residues. The CDR3 region is CASSYNTGVNEQFF. The CDR3 DNA follows: TGCGCCAGCAGCTATAACACAGGGGTCAATGAGCAGTTCTTC.

This clone turned up a few times. This chain uses TRBV7-6 with TRBJ2-7, with a tentative D call TRBD2 (6 bases). Trimming stripped 5 bases from V and 5 bases from J, with 16 bases between. The germline V gene encodes CDR1 SGHVS and CDR2 FNYEAQ. The length of the CDR3 is 14 residues. The CDR3 nucleotides are TGTGCCAGCAGCGAGTGGGCGGGAAGCGACGAGCAGTACTTC. Amino acid sequence: CASSEWAGSDEQYF.